These T cell receptor beta chains were read from a single sample in a study of T cells in Graves' hyperthyroidism and ophthalmopathy. In TCRdb, the multiplex PCR reads were re-called with MiXCR into one record per CDR3 protein. Among around 500,000 distinct CDR3 sequences listed, about 16% were seen once. Sequencing used blood. These receptors were collected from a woman in her twenties or thirties with Graves' ophthalmopathy. The CDR3 runs from the conserved cysteine through the conserved F or W. A D gene is named only where the DNA matches it firmly. Clone size is given for some rows only: seen once, a few or many times, or a class if the clone is expanded.

length	V	D	J	size	DNA	CDR3
16	TRBV6-2/TRBV6-3	NA	TRBJ2-5	few	TGTGCCAGCAGTTACTTTGCGAAAGGGTCCCAAGAGACCCAGTACTTC	CASSYFAKGSQETQYF
15	TRBV4-3	NA	TRBJ2-2	NA	TGCGCCAGCAGCCAAGATTTGGCCCAAATCGGGGAGCTGTTTTTT	CASSQDLAQIGELFF
15	TRBV24-1	TRBD1	TRBJ2-5	NA	TGTGCCACCAGTGATCGGACAGGGGGCCGGGAGACCCAGTACTTC	CATSDRTGGRETQYF
16	TRBV15	TRBD2	TRBJ2-7	NA	TGTGCCACCAGCATAATACAGGGGGGACTAGCGTACGAGCAGTACTTC	CATSIIQGGLAYEQYF
13	TRBV20-1	TRBD1	TRBJ2-7	NA	TGCAGTGCTGCGCGACAGGGGTGGAACGAGCAGTACTTC	CSAARQGWNEQYF
15	TRBV20-1	NA	TRBJ1-1	many	TGCAGTGCTCCTCGACAGGACGCCATGAACACTGAAGCTTTCTTT	CSAPRQDAMNTEAFF
16	TRBV14	NA	TRBJ1-3	NA	TGTGCCAGCAGCCAAGAATTACCGGGGTTCGGAAACACCATATATTTT	CASSQELPGFGNTIYF
16	TRBV6-5	NA	TRBJ1-2	many	TGTGCCAGCAGTTACTCGAAATCGGGGGCGCAGGGAGGCTACACCTTC	CASSYSKSGAQGGYTF
11	TRBV6-2/TRBV6-3	NA	TRBJ2-3	many	TGTGCCAGCAGTAACAAGGTGACGCAGTATTTT	CASSNKVTQYF
12	TRBV30	NA	TRBJ2-7	many	TGTGCCTGGAGGTGGGGGGCGTCCGAGCAGTACTTC	CAWRWGASEQYF
14	TRBV20-1	TRBD1	TRBJ2-2	few	TGCAGTGCTCATGGACAGGGAGGAGCCGGGGAGCTGTTTTTT	CSAHGQGGAGELFF
16	TRBV27	NA	TRBJ2-7	NA	TGTGCCAGCAGTTTATCTTTAGGGGCCGGGTCCTACGAGCAGTACTTC	CASSLSLGAGSYEQYF
15	TRBV7-9	NA	TRBJ2-3	NA	TGTGCCAGCAGCGAGACTAGATTTCCCACAGATACGCAGTATTTT	CASSETRFPTDTQYF
13	TRBV7-9	NA	TRBJ2-5	many	TGTGCCAGCAGCCCCAATAACCAAGAGACCCAGTACTTC	CASSPNNQETQYF
14	TRBV5-1	NA	TRBJ1-6	NA	TGCGCCAGCAGCTTGCCCGGGAGCAATTCACCCCTCCACTTT	CASSLPGSNSPLHF
15	TRBV20-1	NA	TRBJ1-5	many	TGCAGTGCTAGACGGGAGGCGTATAGCAATCAGCCCCAGCATTTT	CSARREAYSNQPQHF
14	TRBV4-3	TRBD1	TRBJ2-7	few	TGCGCCAGCAGCTCCTGGACAGGGAACTACGAGCAGTACTTC	CASSSWTGNYEQYF
14	TRBV7-2	NA	TRBJ1-6	many	TGTGCCAGCAGCACTACTGGCCGCAATTCACCCCTCCACTTT	CASSTTGRNSPLHF
13	TRBV6-2/TRBV6-3	NA	TRBJ2-5	few	TGTGCCAGCAGCCCCGCCCTCCAAGAGACCCAGTACTTC	CASSPALQETQYF
15	TRBV7-2	TRBD2	TRBJ2-1	many	TGTGCCAGCAGCCAAGCGGGGTTCCCCTACAATGAGCAGTTCTTC	CASSQAGFPYNEQFF
21	TRBV27	TRBD2	TRBJ2-3	NA	TGTGCCAGCAGTTCCCCGGGGGTAGCGGGAGAGGGGAAAACTAGCACAGATACGCAGTATTTT	CASSSPGVAGEGKTSTDTQYF
18	TRBV28	TRBD2	TRBJ2-2	few	TGTGCTTCCTCCCCGGGACTACGGCATTCTAGGGGCACCGGGGAGCTGTTTTTT	CASSPGLRHSRGTGELFF
13	TRBV6-2/TRBV6-3	NA	TRBJ1-3	few	TGTGCCAGCAGTTACTCGGGTATGGCCGCCATATATTTT	CASSYSGMAAIYF
16	TRBV28	NA	TRBJ2-6	many	TGTGCCAGCAGTTATGGGCCTTCCTCTGGGGCCAACGTCCTGACTTTC	CASSYGPSSGANVLTF
15	TRBV12-3/TRBV12-4	NA	TRBJ2-1	NA	TGTGCCAGCAGTTTTTGGGTAAGATCCTACAATGAGCAGTTCTTC	CASSFWVRSYNEQFF
15	TRBV6-1	NA	TRBJ2-2	NA	TGTGCCAGCAGGGGAGAGGGGCTACGCACCGGGGAGCTGTTTTTT	CASRGEGLRTGELFF